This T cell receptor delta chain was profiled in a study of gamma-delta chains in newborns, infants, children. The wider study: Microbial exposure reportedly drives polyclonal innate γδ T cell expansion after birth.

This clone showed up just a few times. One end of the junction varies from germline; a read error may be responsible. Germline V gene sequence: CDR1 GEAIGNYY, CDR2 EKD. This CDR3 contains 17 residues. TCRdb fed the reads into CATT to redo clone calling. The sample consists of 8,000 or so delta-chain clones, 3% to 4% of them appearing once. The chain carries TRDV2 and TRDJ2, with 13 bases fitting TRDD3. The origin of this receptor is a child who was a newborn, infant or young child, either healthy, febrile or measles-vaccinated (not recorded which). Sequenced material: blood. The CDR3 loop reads CAWDTGGYGSSTAQLFF. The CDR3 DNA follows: TGTGCCTGGGACACTGGGGGATACGGATCTTCGACAGCACAACTCTTCTTT.